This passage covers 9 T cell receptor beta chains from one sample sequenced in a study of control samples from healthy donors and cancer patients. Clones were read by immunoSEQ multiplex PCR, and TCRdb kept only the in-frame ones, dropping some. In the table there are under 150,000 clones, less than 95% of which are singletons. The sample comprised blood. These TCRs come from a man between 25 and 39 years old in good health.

The CDR3 protein is CASSISNYGYTF. The CDR3 nucleotides read TGTGCCAGCAGCATTTCCAACTATGGCTACACCTTC. The V and J genes are TRBV7-2 and TRBJ1-2; D is ambiguous. CDR1 and CDR2 (germline): SGHTA, FQGNSA. The CDR3 is 12 amino acids. V was pared by 5 bases and J by 2 bases, with 6 bases between.

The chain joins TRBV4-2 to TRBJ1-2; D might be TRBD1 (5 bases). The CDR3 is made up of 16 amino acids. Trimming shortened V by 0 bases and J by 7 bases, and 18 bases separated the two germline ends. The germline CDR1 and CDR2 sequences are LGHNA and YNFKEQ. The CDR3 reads CASSQDSGTQGFGYTF. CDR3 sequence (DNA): TGTGCCAGCAGCCAAGATTCGGGGACCCAAGGTTTTGGCTACACCTTC.

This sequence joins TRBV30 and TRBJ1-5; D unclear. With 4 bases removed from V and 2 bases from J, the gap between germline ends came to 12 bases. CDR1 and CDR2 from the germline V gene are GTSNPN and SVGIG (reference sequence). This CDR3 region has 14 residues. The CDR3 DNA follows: TGTGCCTGGACCCCGGAGAGTGGCAATCAGCCCCAGCATTTT. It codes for CAWTPESGNQPQHF.

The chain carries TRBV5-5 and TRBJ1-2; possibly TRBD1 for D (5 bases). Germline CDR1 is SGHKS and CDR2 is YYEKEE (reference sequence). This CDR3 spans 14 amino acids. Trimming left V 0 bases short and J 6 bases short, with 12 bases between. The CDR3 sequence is CASSLAPRGNGYTF. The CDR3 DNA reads TGTGCCAGCAGCTTGGCCCCGAGGGGTAATGGCTACACCTTC.

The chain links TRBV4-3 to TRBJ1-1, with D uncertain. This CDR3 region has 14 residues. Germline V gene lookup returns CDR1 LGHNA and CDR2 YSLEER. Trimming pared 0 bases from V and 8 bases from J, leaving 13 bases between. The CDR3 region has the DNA TGCGCCAGCAGCCAAGATTGGGTCTCAACCGAAGCTTTCTTT. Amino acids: CASSQDWVSTEAFF.

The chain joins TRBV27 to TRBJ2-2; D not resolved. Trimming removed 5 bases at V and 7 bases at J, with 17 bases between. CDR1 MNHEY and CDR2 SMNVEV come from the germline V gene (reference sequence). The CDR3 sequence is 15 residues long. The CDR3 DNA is TGTGCCAGCAGTCCTCCCAATTCCTTCGACGGGGAGCTGTTTTTT. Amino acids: CASSPPNSFDGELFF.

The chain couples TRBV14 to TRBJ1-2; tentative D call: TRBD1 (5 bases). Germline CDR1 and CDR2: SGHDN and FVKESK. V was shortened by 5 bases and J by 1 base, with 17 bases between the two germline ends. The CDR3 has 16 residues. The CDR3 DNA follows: TGTGCCAGCAGCTATACAAGATGGGGCGGTAACTATGGCTACACCTTC. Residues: CASSYTRWGGNYGYTF.

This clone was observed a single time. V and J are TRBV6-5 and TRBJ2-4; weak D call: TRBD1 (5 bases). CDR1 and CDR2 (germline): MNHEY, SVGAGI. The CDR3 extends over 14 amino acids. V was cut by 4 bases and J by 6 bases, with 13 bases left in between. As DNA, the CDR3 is TGTGCCAGCAGTTCCAGACAGCACCTAAACATTCAGTACTTC. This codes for CASSSRQHLNIQYF.

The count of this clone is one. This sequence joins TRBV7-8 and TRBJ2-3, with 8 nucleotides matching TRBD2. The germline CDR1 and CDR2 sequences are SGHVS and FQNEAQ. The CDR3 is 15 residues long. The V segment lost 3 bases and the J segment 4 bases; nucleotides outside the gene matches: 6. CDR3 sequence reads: CASSLSGGRPDTQYF. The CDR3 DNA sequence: TGTGCCAGCAGCTTGTCGGGGGGGCGACCAGATACGCAGTATTTT.